What follows describes a single T cell receptor (beta chain). Antigen: not known. The sample originates from a study of T cells expressing NK-cell markers. Study conclusions and caveats: It remained uncertain whether the expanded NKG2C+ T cell clones were specific for HCMV antigens.

TCRdb re-called the 5' RACE reads and catalogs CDR3 proteins one per entry, DNA excluded. The table lists about 160,000 distinct CDR3 sequences. The TCR comes from a woman aged 18-70 years in good health. The sample consisted of blood T cells: a sorted CD56 or NKG2C T cell subset, CD4+ or CD8+ T cells, or bulk PBMC T cells (not recorded which).

The CDR3 spells CSARDSSGVQETQYF. The chain couples TRBV20-1 to TRBJ2-5. The V gene's germline CDR1 is DFQATT and CDR2 SNEGSKA (reference sequence). The CDR3 is made up of 15 amino acids.